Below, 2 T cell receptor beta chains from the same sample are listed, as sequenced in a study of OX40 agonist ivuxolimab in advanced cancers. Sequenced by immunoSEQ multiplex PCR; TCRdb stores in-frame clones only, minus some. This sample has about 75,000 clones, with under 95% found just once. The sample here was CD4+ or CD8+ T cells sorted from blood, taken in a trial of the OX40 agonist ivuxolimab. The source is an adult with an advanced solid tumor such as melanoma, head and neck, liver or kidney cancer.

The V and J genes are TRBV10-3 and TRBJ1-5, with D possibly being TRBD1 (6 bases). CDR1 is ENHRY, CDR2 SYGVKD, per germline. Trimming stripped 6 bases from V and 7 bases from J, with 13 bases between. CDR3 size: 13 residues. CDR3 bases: TGTGCCATCAGCCTACAGGGTGGCCAGCCCCAGCATTTT. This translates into CAISLQGGQPQHF.

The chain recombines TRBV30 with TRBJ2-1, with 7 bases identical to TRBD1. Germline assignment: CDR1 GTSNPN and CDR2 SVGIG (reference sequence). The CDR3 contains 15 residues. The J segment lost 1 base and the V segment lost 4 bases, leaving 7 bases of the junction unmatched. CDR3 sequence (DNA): TGTGCCTGGACGCGAAGGGGGCGGTCCTACAATGAGCAGTTCTTC. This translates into CAWTRRGRSYNEQFF.